This paragraph reports one T cell receptor beta chain. Clones were read by immunoSEQ multiplex PCR, and TCRdb kept only the in-frame ones, dropping some. The sample holds 180,000 or so clones; roughly 82% are singletons and the top ten take roughly 8.7%. The data originate from a study of blood T cell repertoires in COVID-19. The V and J ends lost 9 bases and 3 bases, in that order; junction bases with no gene match: 6. From germline, CDR1 is MNHEY and CDR2 SVGAGI. The CDR3 is 14 amino acids. The receptor's source is a woman in her twenties or thirties who had recovered from COVID-19. The chain combines TRBV6-5 with TRBJ2-7, with 12 bases lining up with TRBD1. Input material: PBMCs or T cells enriched from blood (not recorded which). The CDR3 DNA follows: TGTGCCAGTGCCGGGACAGGGGGCCTCTACGAGCAGTACTTC. It encodes CASAGTGGLYEQYF.